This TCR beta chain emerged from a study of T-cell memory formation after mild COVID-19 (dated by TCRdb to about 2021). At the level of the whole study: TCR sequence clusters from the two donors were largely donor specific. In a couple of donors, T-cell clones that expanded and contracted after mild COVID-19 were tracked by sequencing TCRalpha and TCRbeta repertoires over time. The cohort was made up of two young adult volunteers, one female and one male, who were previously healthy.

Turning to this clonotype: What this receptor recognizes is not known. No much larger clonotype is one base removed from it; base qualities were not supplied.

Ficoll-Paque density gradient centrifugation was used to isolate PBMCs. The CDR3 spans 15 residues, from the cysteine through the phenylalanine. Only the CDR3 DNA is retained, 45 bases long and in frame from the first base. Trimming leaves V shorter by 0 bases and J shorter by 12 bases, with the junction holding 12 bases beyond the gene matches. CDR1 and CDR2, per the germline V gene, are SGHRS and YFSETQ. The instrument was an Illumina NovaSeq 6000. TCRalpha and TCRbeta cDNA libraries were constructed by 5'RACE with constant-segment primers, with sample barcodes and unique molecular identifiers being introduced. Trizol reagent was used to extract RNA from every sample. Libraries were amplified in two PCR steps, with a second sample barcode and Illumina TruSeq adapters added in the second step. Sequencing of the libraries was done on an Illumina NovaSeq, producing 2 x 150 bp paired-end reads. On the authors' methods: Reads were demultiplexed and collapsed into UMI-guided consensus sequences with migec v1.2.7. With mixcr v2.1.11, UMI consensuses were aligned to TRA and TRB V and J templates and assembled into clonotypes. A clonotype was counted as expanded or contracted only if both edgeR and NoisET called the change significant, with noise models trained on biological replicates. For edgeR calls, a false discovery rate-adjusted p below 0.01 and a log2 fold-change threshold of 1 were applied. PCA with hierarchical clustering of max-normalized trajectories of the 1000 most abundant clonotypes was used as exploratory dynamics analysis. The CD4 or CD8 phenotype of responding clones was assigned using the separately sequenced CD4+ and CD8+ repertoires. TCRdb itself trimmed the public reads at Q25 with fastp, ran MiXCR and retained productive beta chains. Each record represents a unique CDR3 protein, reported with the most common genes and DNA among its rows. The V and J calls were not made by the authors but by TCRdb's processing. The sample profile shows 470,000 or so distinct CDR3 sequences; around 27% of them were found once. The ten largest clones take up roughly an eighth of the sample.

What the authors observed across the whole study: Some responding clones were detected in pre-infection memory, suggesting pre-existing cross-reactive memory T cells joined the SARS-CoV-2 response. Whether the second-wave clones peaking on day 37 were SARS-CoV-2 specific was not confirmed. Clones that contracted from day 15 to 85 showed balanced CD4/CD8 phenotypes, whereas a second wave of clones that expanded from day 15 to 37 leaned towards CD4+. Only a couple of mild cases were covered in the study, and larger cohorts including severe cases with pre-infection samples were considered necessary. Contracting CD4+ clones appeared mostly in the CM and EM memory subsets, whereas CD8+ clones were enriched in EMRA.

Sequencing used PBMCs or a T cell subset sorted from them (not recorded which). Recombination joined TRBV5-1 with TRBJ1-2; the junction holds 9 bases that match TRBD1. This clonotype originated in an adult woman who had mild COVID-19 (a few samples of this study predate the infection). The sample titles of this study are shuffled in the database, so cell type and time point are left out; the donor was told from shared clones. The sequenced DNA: TGCGCCAGCAGCTTGGAGGGACAGGGACGGATCGGGGACACCTTC. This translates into CASSLEGQGRIGDTF. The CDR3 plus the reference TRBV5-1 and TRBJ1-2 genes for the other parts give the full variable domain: KAGVTQTPRYLIKTRGQQVTLSCSPISGHRSVSWYQQTPGQGLQFLFEYFSETQRNKGNFPGRFSGRQFSNSRSEMNVSTLELGDSALYLCASSLEGQGRIGDTFGSGTRLTVV.